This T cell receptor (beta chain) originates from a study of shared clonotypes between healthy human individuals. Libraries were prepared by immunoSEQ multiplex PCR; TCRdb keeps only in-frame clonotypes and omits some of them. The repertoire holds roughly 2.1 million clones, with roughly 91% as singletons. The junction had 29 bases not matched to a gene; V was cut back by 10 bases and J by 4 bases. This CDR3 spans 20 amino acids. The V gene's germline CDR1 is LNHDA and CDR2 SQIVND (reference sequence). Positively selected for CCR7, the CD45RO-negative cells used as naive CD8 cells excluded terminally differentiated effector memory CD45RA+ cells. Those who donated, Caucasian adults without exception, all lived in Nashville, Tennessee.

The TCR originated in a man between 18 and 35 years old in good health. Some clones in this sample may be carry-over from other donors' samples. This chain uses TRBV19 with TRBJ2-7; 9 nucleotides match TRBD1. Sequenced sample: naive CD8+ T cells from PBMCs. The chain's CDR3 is CATRILIHSTGGLPGYEQYF. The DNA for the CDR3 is TGTGCCACCCGGATTCTGATCCACTCTACAGGGGGCCTTCCAGGGTACGAGCAGTACTTC.